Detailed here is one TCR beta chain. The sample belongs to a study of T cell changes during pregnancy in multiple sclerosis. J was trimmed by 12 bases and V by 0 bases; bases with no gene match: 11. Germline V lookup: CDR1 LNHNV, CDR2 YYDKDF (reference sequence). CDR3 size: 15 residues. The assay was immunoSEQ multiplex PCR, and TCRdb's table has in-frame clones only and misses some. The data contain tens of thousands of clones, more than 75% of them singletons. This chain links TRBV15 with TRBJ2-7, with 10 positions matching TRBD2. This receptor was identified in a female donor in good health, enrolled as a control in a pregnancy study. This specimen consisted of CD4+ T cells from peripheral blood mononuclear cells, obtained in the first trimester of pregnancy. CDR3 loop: CATSRDGLAGDRMYF. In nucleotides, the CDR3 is TGTGCCACCAGCAGAGATGGTCTAGCGGGGGACCGAATGTACTTC.